The clone carrying this TCR beta chain showed up just a few times. Its antigen is not identified. The source of the sample is a study of human T cells and chemical hapten exposure. MiXCR, applied by TCRdb to the RACE reads, yields one record per CDR3 protein. The sample shows tens of thousands of distinct CDR3 sequences, around 7.9% of them seen only once. V dropped 4 bases and J dropped 2 bases, with 12 bases sitting between them. The CDR3 is made up of 15 amino acids. Per germline, CDR1 SGHTA and CDR2 FQGNSA. Notes on the study in general: PT1 expanded TCR counts and patch test score correlated positively. Expanded TCRs formed significantly more large CDR3 similarity clusters than controls.

Time point described: patch test 2, 6 weeks after DPC sensitization. The treatment here: therapeutic diphenylcyclopropenone sensitization with weekly scalp DPC. The sample consisted of whole blood, taken in connection with sensitization to the hapten diphenylcyclopropenone (DPC). This chain uses TRBV7-2 with TRBJ1-5; D might be TRBD1 (5 bases). The clonotype originates from a woman between 45 and 65 years old with alopecia areata. Some clones in this sample may be carry-over from other donors' samples. Written as DNA, the CDR3 is TGTGCCAGCAGCTCTCGTGAAGGGGGCAATCAGCCCCAGCATTTT. It specifies CASSSREGGNQPQHF.